The present T cell receptor beta chain was sequenced within a study of vaccination effects on CD4 cells after COVID-19. About the study: Two doses of BNT162b2 or mRNA-1273 vaccine were administered to participants.

Repertoires were generated with immunoSEQ multiplex PCR, while TCRdb's copy carries only in-frame clones and drops some. The sample lists about 70,000 clones; roughly 73% were seen once. This clone is a singleton in its sample. Its antigen is still unknown. This CDR3 has 15 residues. V gave up 0 bases and J gave up 2 bases, with 10 bases separating them. Germline loops: CDR1 LNHNV, CDR2 YYDKDF (reference sequence). After expansion with viral peptide pools in the ViraFEST assay, antigen-specific CD4+ T cells were sequenced. Following a roughly 10-day culture, CD4+ T cells were purified. Infection dated between March and December 2020, before the Alpha, Beta and Delta variants reached the United States.

The chain uses TRBV15 and TRBJ2-5, with D unclear. The source is a human donor who had a prior SARS-CoV-2 infection. Sequenced material: CD4+ T cells from PBMCs cultured with HIV peptides, taken before COVID-19 vaccination. The subset here: HIV-1 Nef peptide pool negative control/reference culture. CDR3 bases: TGTGCCACCAGCAGAGATAATAGCTTTCAAGAGACCCAGTACTTC. Protein sequence: CATSRDNSFQETQYF.